This passage covers 19 T cell receptor beta chains from one sample sequenced in a study of STAT5B mutations in CD4+ large granular lymphocyte leukemia. Produced via immunoSEQ multiplex PCR; TCRdb's table is partial and in-frame only. There are tens of thousands of clones in the sample; roughly 80% occur only once, and approximately 0.32% lies in the top ten. The sequenced material came from CD4+ T cells from blood buffy coats. These receptors all stem from a human donor in good health.

V is TRBV6-5 and J is TRBJ2-1; 13 bases fit TRBD2. V trimming: 4 bases; J trimming: 3 bases; junction bases outside the gene matches: 3. Germline assignment: CDR1 MNHEY and CDR2 SVGAGI. The CDR3 is 16 residues long. CDR3 nucleotides: TGTGCCAGCAGTTGGGGACTAGCGGGGCACTACAATGAGCAGTTCTTC. It translates to CASSWGLAGHYNEQFF.

The gene calls are TRBV6-1 and TRBJ1-5; D is unclear. This CDR3 spans 14 amino acids. From germline, CDR1 is MNHNS and CDR2 SASEGT. V lost 4 bases, J lost 3 bases, and 10 bases lay in between. The CDR3 bases are TGTGCCAGCAGTGTCGGGAGAGACAATCAGCCCCAGCATTTT. Amino acids: CASSVGRDNQPQHF.

The chain carries TRBV13 and TRBJ2-2; TRBD1 aligns across 7 bases. The germline V gene encodes CDR1 PRHDT and CDR2 FYEKMQ (reference sequence). The V gene end was trimmed by 2 bases and the J gene end by 1 base; junction bases not matched to a gene: 16. The CDR3 length is 20 residues. The CDR3 DNA is TGTGCCAGCAGCTTATTTATGAACAAGCCAACAGGGGTGAACACCGGGGAGCTGTTTTTT. This translates into CASSLFMNKPTGVNTGELFF.

The V gene is TRBV30, the J gene TRBJ1-2; 8 bases align to TRBD1. Germline-derived CDR1 and CDR2 are GTSNPN and SVGIG (reference sequence). V dropped 6 bases and J dropped 2; count of bases not matched to a gene: 8. The CDR3 loop spans 14 amino acids. CDR3 protein: CACQTGDWNYGYTF. For the CDR3, the DNA is TGTGCCTGCCAGACAGGGGATTGGAACTATGGCTACACCTTC.

The chain has TRBV18 and TRBJ1-6, with 9 bases matching TRBD1. Germline CDR1 and CDR2: KGHSH and LQKENI. The V segment lost 3 bases and the J segment 7 bases; nucleotides outside the gene matches: 4. The CDR3 has 15 residues. The CDR3 DNA is TGTGCCAGCTCACCCGGACAGGGGTGGAATTCACCCCTCCACTTT. Its protein product is CASSPGQGWNSPLHF.

The CDR3 nucleotides are TGTGCCACGGGGACTAGCGGGGACTTATACAATGAGCAGTTCTTC. This translates into CATGTSGDLYNEQFF. This chain uses TRBV10-3 with TRBJ2-1; 13 nucleotides agree with TRBD2. The CDR3 is made up of 15 amino acids. The germline V gene has CDR1 ENHRY and CDR2 SYGVKD. Unmatched junction bases numbered 7, after V lost 10 bases and J lost 4 bases.

This chain connects TRBV5-4 to TRBJ2-1; 10 nucleotides line up with TRBD1. V shed 0 bases and J 3 bases; nucleotides not matched to a gene: 6. There are 17 residues in the CDR3. Germline lookup yields CDR1 SGHNT and CDR2 YYREEE (reference sequence). The CDR3 sequence: CASSLDRQGAYYNEQFF. For the CDR3, the DNA is TGTGCCAGCAGCTTGGACCGACAGGGGGCTTACTACAATGAGCAGTTCTTC.

V usage is TRBV30 and J usage is TRBJ1-2; TRBD1 matches 8 bases. The CDR3 spans 14 residues. Trimming cost V 5 bases and J 4 bases; bases outside gene matches: 9. Germline V gene sequence: CDR1 GTSNPN, CDR2 SVGIG (reference sequence). The CDR3 spells CAWDRGYSSYGYTF. CDR3 sequence (DNA): TGTGCCTGGGACAGGGGATATAGTAGCTATGGCTACACCTTC.

This rearrangement joins TRBV7-2 to TRBJ2-7; 9 bases are a match to TRBD2. CDR1 and CDR2 (germline): SGHTA, FQGNSA. CDR3 length equals 14 residues. V shed 5 bases, J shed 7 bases, and the junction held 9 bases outside the gene matches. CDR3 sequence reads: CASSHVSGSHEQYF. CDR3 DNA sequence: TGTGCCAGCAGCCACGTTAGCGGGAGTCATGAGCAGTACTTC.

J is TRBJ1-4 and V is TRBV6-1; 7 bases fit TRBD1. The germline V gene encodes CDR1 MNHNS and CDR2 SASEGT. J was trimmed by 7 bases and V by 3 bases; bases with no gene match: 17. The CDR3 spans 18 residues. The CDR3 here is CASSDNGWQGGRIEKLFF. DNA for the CDR3: TGTGCCAGCAGTGACAACGGGTGGCAGGGGGGACGGATTGAAAAACTGTTTTTT.

The CDR3: CASSFDREASPLHF. CDR3 in DNA: TGCGCCAGCAGCTTTGACAGGGAGGCTTCACCCCTCCACTTT. J is TRBJ1-6 and V is TRBV5-1; TRBD1 agrees at 7 bases. Germline CDR1 reads SGHRS; CDR2 reads YFSETQ. The V and J ends lost 2 bases and 9 bases, in that order; junction bases with no gene match: 5. The CDR3 length is 14 residues.

This chain connects TRBV6-6 to TRBJ1-1; the D gene is possibly TRBD1 (5 bases). V was shortened by 6 bases and J by 5 bases, with 13 bases between the two germline ends. Germline lookup yields CDR1 MNHNY and CDR2 SVGAGI (reference sequence). The CDR3 totals 13 residues. DNA for the CDR3: TGTGCCAGCAGCGATCAGGGCAGGACTGAAGCTTTCTTT. Translated: CASSDQGRTEAFF.

The chain joins TRBV6-4 to TRBJ2-2; D may match TRBD1 or TRBD2 (5 bases each). The V end was cut by 7 bases, the J end by 0 bases, with 18 bases between. The length of the CDR3 is 17 residues. CDR1 and CDR2 from the germline V gene are MRHNA and SNTAGT. CDR3 coding DNA: TGTGCCAGCAAAAGTTCGTCCGGGACGGCGAACACCGGGGAGCTGTTTTTT. It translates to CASKSSSGTANTGELFF.

The V call is TRBV7-9, the J call TRBJ2-1; D gene unclear. Trimming shortened V by 5 bases and J by 4 bases, and 9 bases separated the two germline ends. The CDR3 covers 13 residues. Per germline, CDR1 SEHNR and CDR2 FQNEAQ (reference sequence). The CDR3 DNA reads TGTGCCAGCAGCCGGACCGAATACAATGAGCAGTTCTTC. Protein: CASSRTEYNEQFF.

This sequence joins TRBV7-9 and TRBJ2-7; 11 bases align to TRBD2. The V segment lost 2 bases and the J segment 6 bases; nucleotides outside the gene matches: 3. Germline V CDR1 and CDR2: SEHNR, FQNEAQ (reference sequence). The CDR3 has 14 amino acids. The CDR3 DNA reads TGTGCCAGCAGCTTAACTAGCGGGAGTCTCGAGCAGTACTTC. Translating gives CASSLTSGSLEQYF. Filled out from reference TRBV7-9 and TRBJ2-7, the complete variable domain reads DTGVSQNPRHKITKRGQNVTFRCDPISEHNRLYWYRQTLGQGPEFLTYFQNEAQLEKSRLLSDRFSAERPKGSFSTLEIQRTEQGDSAMYLCASSLTSGSLEQYFGPGTRLTVT.

The chain carries TRBV27 and TRBJ2-7, with D possibly matching TRBD1 (7 bases). This CDR3 has 14 residues. CDR1 MNHEY and CDR2 SMNVEV come from the germline V gene (reference sequence). V was shortened by 10 bases and J by 4 bases, with 20 bases between the two germline ends. The chain's CDR3 is CATSKGGGVYEQYF. CDR3 nucleotides: TGTGCCACCTCTAAAGGAGGGGGCGTTTACGAGCAGTACTTC.

The chain carries TRBV19 and TRBJ1-3, with D maybe TRBD1 (6 bases). The CDR3 totals 14 residues. V lost 10 bases and J 0 bases, leaving 13 bases between the germline ends. CDR1 LNHDA and CDR2 SQIVND come from the germline V gene (reference sequence). CDR3 amino acids: CATRRQVSGNTIYF. The DNA for the CDR3 is TGTGCCACCAGAAGACAGGTCTCTGGAAACACCATATATTTT.

The CDR3 sequence: CASSQGGVAEAFF. Here the CDR3 DNA reads TGTGCCAGCAGCCAAGGGGGGGTAGCTGAAGCTTTCTTT. The chain combines TRBV4-2 with TRBJ1-1, with a tentative D call TRBD1 (5 bases). Germline values: CDR1 LGHNA, CDR2 YNFKEQ. The CDR3 contains 13 residues. Trimming stripped 1 base from V and 6 bases from J, with 9 bases between.

This sequence joins TRBV4-3 and TRBJ2-1; TRBD2 matches at 10 bases. CDR3 length: 18 residues. J lost 5 bases, V lost 7 bases, and 17 bases had no gene match. Germline loops: CDR1 LGHNA, CDR2 YSLEER. CDR3 DNA sequence: TGCGCCAGCACCCGAATAGCGGGGGGATTCCCCCCGAACAATGAGCAGTTCTTC. The encoded protein is CASTRIAGGFPPNNEQFF.